This T cell receptor (beta chain) emerged from a study of radiation and T cells in renal cell carcinoma. Study-wide findings and caveats: Without pretreatment biopsies, baseline tumor clonotype presence was undetermined.

The time point here: blood 2 weeks post-SBRT. Documented treatment: 15 Gy SBRT to primary tumor, nephrectomy 4 weeks later. The tumor was a clear cell renal cell carcinoma. The protocol was immunoSEQ multiplex PCR, while the TCRdb copy is restricted to in-frame clones and leaves out a portion. This table holds just over 150,000 clones, roughly 87% found once. In regard to this clone: Antigen specificity is unknown.

CDR1 SGHRS and CDR2 YFSETQ come from the germline V gene. CDR3 length: 13 residues. Deletions cut 5 bases from V and 8 bases from J, with 11 bases between. The sequenced sample was blood, obtained from a patient whose treatment included radiotherapy and nephrectomy. This TCR came from a woman between 45 and 60 years old with renal cell carcinoma. This chain connects TRBV5-1 to TRBJ1-6; D ambiguous. In nucleotides, the CDR3 is TGCGCCAGCAGTCTGGACTCGTATTCACCCCTCCACTTT. Its translation: CASSLDSYSPLHF.